Described below is a single T cell receptor beta chain sequence and its context. The antigen is undetermined. This CDR3 has 15 residues. Deletions cut 4 bases from V and 1 base from J, with 14 bases between. Germline V gives CDR1 SGHNT, CDR2 YYREEE (reference sequence). Only CD45RO-negative cells positively selected for CCR7 counted as naive CD8 cells, so terminally differentiated effector memory CD45RA+ cells were excluded. This sample is part of a study of shared clonotypes between healthy human individuals. About the research overall: Per donor, CD8 memory used one plate, CD8 naive used two, CD4 memory used three and CD4 naive used three.

Notes on the study in general: Naive CD4 clonotypes were shared across a few donors at about 5%. Rarefaction showed sorted-subset sequencing was incomplete despite large depth.

Sorted-subset replicate PCR reactions were performed with around 200 ng DNA, corresponding to some 32,000 T cell genomes. Generated by immunoSEQ multiplex PCR, the TCRdb table keeps only in-frame clones and is missing some. The table lists about 2 million clones, about 95% of them singletons. The source of this sequence is a man between 18 and 35 years old in good health. The sample taken for sequencing was naive CD8+ T cells sorted from blood. This rearrangement joins TRBV5-4 to TRBJ1-2, with D unresolved. The CDR3 here is CASSPGNSINYGYTF. CDR3 sequence (DNA): TGTGCCAGCAGCCCTGGGAACAGCATTAACTATGGCTACACCTTC.